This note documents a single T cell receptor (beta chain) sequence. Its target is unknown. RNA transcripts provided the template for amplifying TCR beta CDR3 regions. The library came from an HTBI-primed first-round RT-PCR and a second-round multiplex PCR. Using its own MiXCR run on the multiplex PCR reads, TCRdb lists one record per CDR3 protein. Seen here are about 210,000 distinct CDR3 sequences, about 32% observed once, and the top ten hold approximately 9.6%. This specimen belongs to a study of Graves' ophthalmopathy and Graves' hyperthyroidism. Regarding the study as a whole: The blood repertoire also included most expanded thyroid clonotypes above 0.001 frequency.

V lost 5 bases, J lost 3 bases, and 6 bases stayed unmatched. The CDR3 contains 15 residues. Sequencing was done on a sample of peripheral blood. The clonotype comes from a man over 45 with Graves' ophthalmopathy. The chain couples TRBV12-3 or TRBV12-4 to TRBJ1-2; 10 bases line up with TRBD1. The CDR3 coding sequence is TGTGCCAGCAGTCCGACAGGGGGCCGCTACTATGGCTACACCTTC. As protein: CASSPTGGRYYGYTF.